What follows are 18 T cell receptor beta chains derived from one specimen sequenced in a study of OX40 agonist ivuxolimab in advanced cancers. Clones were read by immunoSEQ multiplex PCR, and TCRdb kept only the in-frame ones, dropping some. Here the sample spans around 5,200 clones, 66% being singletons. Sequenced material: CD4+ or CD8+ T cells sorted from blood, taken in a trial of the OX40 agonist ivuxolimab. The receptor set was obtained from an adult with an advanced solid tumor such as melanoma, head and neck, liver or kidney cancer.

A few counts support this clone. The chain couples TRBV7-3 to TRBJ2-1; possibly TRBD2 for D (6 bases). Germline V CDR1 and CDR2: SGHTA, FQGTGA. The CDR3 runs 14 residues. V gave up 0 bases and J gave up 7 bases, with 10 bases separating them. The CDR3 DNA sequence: TGTGCCAGCAGCTTAACGGGGACTGGAAATGAGCAGTTCTTC. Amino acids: CASSLTGTGNEQFF. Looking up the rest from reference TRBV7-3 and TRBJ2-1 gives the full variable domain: GAGVSQTPSNKVTEKGKYVELRCDPISGHTALYWYRQSLGQGPEFLIYFQGTGAADDSGLPNDRFFAVRPEGSVSTLKIQRTERGDSAVYLCASSLTGTGNEQFFGPGTRLTVL.

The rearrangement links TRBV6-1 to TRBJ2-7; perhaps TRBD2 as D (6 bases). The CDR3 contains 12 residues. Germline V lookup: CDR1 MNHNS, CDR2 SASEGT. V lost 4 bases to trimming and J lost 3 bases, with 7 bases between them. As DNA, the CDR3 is TGTGCCAGCAGTGCGCGGGGCTACGAGCAGTACTTC. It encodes CASSARGYEQYF.

This CDR3 reads CASGGSKGLNTEAFF. CDR3 sequence (DNA): TGTGCCAGCGGGGGATCCAAGGGGTTGAACACTGAAGCTTTCTTT. J is TRBJ1-1 and V is TRBV2; possible D gene TRBD1, 5 bases. The length of the CDR3 is 15 residues. In germline, CDR1 is SNHLY, CDR2 FYNNEI. The V gene lost 8 bases and the J gene lost 0 bases, with 16 bases spanning the gap. Supplemented by reference TRBV2 and TRBJ1-1, the full variable domain reads EPEVTQTPSHQVTQMGQEVILRCVPISNHLYFYWYRQILGQKVEFLVSFYNNEISEKSEIFDDQFSVERPDGSNFTLKIRSTKLEDSAMYFCASGGSKGLNTEAFFGQGTRLTVV.

DNA for the CDR3: TGCGCCAGCAGCCAAGAGGCCGGGACTCTCTCCTACGAGCAGTACTTC. This gives the protein CASSQEAGTLSYEQYF. The rearrangement joins TRBV4-3 to TRBJ2-7, with a weak D call TRBD2 (6 bases). This CDR3 is built from 16 residues. V was shortened by 0 bases and J by 0 bases, with 12 bases between the two germline ends. Germline CDR1 reads LGHNA; CDR2 reads YSLEER.

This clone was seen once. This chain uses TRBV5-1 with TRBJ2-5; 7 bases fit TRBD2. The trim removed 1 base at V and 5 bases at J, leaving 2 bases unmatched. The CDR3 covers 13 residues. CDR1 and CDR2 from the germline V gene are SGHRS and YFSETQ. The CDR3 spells CASSLMGGETQYF. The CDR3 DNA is TGCGCCAGCAGCTTGATGGGGGGGGAGACCCAGTACTTC.

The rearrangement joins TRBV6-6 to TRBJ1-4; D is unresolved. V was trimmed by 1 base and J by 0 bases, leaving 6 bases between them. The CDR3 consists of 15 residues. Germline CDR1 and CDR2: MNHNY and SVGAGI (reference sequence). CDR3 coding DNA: TGTGCCAGCAGTTACTTCCTCGCAACTAATGAAAAACTGTTTTTT. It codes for CASSYFLATNEKLFF.

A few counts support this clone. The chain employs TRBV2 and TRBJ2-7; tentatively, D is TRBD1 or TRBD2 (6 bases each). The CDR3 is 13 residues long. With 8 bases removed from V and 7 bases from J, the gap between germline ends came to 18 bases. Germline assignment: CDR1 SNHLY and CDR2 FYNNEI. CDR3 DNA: TGTGCCAGCGAAGGGGGGTACTCGGAGGAGCAGTACTTC. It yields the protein CASEGGYSEEQYF.

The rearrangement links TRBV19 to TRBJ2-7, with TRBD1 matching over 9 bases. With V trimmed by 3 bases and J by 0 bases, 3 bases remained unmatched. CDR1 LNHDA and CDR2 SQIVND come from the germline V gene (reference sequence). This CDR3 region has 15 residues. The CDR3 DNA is TGTGCCAGTAGTATTGACAGGGGGTTCTCCTACGAGCAGTACTTC. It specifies CASSIDRGFSYEQYF.

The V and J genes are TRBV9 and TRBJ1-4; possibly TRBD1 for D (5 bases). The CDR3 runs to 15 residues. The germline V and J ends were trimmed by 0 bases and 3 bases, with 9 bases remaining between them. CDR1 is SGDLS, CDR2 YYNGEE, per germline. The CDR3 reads CASSVGGSPNEKLFF. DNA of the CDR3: TGTGCCAGCAGCGTAGGGGGGTCACCTAATGAAAAACTGTTTTTT.

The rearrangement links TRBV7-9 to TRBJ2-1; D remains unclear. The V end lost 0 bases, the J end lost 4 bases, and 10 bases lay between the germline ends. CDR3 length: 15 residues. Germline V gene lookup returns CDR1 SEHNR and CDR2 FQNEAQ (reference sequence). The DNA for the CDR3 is TGTGCCAGCAGCTTAGCGTTCTTGAGATACAATGAGCAGTTCTTC. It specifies CASSLAFLRYNEQFF.

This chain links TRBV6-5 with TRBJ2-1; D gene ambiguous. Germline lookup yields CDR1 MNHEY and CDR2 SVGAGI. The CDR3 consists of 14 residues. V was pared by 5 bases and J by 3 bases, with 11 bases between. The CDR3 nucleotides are TGTGCCAGCAGTCCCTCCGACTTCTACAATGAGCAGTTCTTC. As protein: CASSPSDFYNEQFF.

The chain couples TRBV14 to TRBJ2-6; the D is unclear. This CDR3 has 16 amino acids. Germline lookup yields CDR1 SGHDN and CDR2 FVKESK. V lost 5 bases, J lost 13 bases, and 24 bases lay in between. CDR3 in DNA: TGTGCCAGCAGCGGATCGACGAGAGCAGCGCGACTGGTCCTGACTTTC. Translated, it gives CASSGSTRAARLVLTF.

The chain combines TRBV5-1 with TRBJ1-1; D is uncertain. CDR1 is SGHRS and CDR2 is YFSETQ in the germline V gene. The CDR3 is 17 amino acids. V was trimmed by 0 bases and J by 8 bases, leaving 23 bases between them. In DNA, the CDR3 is TGCGCCAGCAGCTTGGCCCTTCAATTAGGTGGCCGGGTGGAAGCTTTCTTT. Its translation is CASSLALQLGGRVEAFF.

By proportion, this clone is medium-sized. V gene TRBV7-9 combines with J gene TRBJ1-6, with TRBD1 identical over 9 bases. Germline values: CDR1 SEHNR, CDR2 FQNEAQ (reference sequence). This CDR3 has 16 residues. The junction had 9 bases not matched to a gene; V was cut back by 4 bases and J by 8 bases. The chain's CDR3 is CASSSPNRGRDSPLHF. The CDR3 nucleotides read TGTGCCAGCAGCTCGCCGAACAGGGGGCGTGATTCACCCCTCCACTTT.

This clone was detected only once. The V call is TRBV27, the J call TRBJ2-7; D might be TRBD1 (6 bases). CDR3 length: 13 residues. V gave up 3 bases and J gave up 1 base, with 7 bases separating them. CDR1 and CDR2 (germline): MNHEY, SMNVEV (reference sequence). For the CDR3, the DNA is TGTGCCAGCAGTTTCACAGGGTCCTACGAGCAGTACTTC. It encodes CASSFTGSYEQYF.

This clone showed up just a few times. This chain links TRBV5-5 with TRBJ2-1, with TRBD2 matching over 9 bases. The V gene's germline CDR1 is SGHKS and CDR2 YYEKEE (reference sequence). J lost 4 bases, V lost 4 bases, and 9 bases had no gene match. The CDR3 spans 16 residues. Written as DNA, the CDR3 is TGTGCCAGCAGCCATAGCGGGGGAAGGGGTTACAATGAGCAGTTCTTC. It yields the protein CASSHSGGRGYNEQFF.

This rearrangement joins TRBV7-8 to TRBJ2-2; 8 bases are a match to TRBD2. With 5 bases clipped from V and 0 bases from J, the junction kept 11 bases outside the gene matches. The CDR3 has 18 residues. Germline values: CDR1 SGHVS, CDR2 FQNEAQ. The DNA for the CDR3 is TGTGCCAGCAGCCCCTTTACTAGCGGACCTCCGAACACCGGGGAGCTGTTTTTT. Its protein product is CASSPFTSGPPNTGELFF. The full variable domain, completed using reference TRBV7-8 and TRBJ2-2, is GAGVSQSPRYKVAKRGQDVALRCDPISGHVSLFWYQQALGQGPEFLTYFQNEAQLDKSGLPSDRFFAERPEGSVSTLKIQRTQQEDSAVYLCASSPFTSGPPNTGELFFGEGSRLTVL.

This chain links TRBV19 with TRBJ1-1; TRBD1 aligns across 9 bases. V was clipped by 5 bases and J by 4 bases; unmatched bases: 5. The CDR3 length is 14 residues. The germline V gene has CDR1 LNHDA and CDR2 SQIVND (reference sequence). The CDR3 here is CASSGGQGVTEAFF. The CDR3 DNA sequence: TGTGCCAGTAGTGGGGGACAGGGAGTCACTGAAGCTTTCTTT.